These 25 T cell receptor beta chains were all obtained from the same sample, sequenced in a study of blood T cell repertoires in COVID-19. Libraries were prepared by immunoSEQ multiplex PCR; TCRdb keeps only in-frame clonotypes and omits some of them. The data contain a few hundred thousand clones, about 85% of them seen just once; the ten biggest clones take up about 6.9%. The specimen was PBMCs or T cells enriched from blood (not recorded which). These receptors all stem from a woman in her forties or fifties who had been exposed to COVID-19.

The V gene is TRBV21-1, the J gene TRBJ1-5; the D call TRBD1 from the table was never checked on the DNA. TRBV21-1 is designated a pseudogene. This CDR3 is built from 16 residues. CDR3 loop: CATVRRGQGDNQPQHF. CDR3 in DNA: TGTGCCACAGTAAGAAGAGGACAGGGTGACAATCAGCCCCAGCATTTT.

The genes are TRBV27 and TRBJ2-3; 10 bases agree with TRBD2. CDR3 length equals 17 residues. The germline V gene has CDR1 MNHEY and CDR2 SMNVEV (reference sequence). J was trimmed by 0 bases and V by 5 bases; bases with no gene match: 8. The CDR3 nucleotides read TGTGCCAGCAGTCCACTAGCGGGGCTGCTTAGCACAGATACGCAGTATTTT. It codes for CASSPLAGLLSTDTQYF.

The chain recombines TRBV5-1 with TRBJ2-3, with D possibly being TRBD2 (6 bases). Germline values: CDR1 SGHRS, CDR2 YFSETQ. V was cut by 0 bases and J by 12 bases, with 14 bases left in between. This CDR3 spans 13 amino acids. CDR3 in amino acids: CASSLEATSFQYF. The CDR3 DNA sequence: TGCGCCAGCAGCTTGGAAGCGACTAGTTTTCAGTATTTT.

This clone was seen a handful of times. The rearrangement uses TRBV12-3 or TRBV12-4 and TRBJ2-7; the D is unclear. The V gene lost 3 bases and the J gene lost 7 bases, with 7 bases spanning the gap. There are 11 residues in the CDR3. CDR3 DNA sequence: TGTGCCAGCAGTTTCAAAGCGGAGCAGTACTTC. Its translation is CASSFKAEQYF.

The V call is TRBV19, the J call TRBJ1-1; D not resolved. This CDR3 has 12 amino acids. V was shortened by 2 bases and J by 7 bases, with 8 bases between the two germline ends. From germline, CDR1 is LNHDA and CDR2 SQIVND (reference sequence). Here the CDR3 reads CASSITVGEAFF. The CDR3 DNA reads as TGTGCCAGTAGTATAACAGTTGGTGAAGCTTTCTTT.

V usage is TRBV27 and J usage is TRBJ2-5; D gene uncertain. The CDR3 runs to 13 residues. The ends were cut back, 2 bases at V and 2 bases at J, with 6 bases in the middle. Germline loops: CDR1 MNHEY, CDR2 SMNVEV (reference sequence). Here the CDR3 reads CASSLSRQETQYF. In nucleotides, the CDR3 is TGTGCCAGCAGTTTAAGCCGGCAAGAGACCCAGTACTTC.

This clone occurred once. This chain connects TRBV19 to TRBJ2-5, with 10 bases aligning to TRBD1. Germline CDR1 reads LNHDA; CDR2 reads SQIVND (reference sequence). The CDR3 runs 15 residues. V lost 6 bases to trimming and J lost 4 bases; unmatched junction nucleotides: 8. CDR3 nucleotide sequence: TGTGCCAGTAGCCCCTCCGGGACAGGGGTAGAGACCCAGTACTTC. Translated, it gives CASSPSGTGVETQYF.

This chain links TRBV5-4 with TRBJ2-4; 10 bases match TRBD1. CDR1 is SGHNT, CDR2 YYREEE, per germline (reference sequence). CDR3 size: 14 residues. J gave up 7 bases and V 3 bases, and 4 bases lay outside the gene matches. The CDR3 region is CASSSRTGGNIQYF. The CDR3 nucleotides are TGTGCCAGCAGCTCTCGGACAGGGGGGAACATTCAGTACTTC.

This clone has just one count. CDR3 sequence: CASSLRIAGEGNEQFF. In DNA form, the CDR3 reads TGCGCCAGCAGCTTGCGAATAGCGGGGGAGGGAAATGAGCAGTTCTTC. The chain has TRBV5-1 and TRBJ2-1, with 9 bases that match TRBD2. CDR1 is SGHRS and CDR2 is YFSETQ in the germline V gene. Losses at the gene ends were 1 base for V and 7 bases for J; bases not matched to a gene: 9. The CDR3 extends over 16 amino acids. Full variable domain (outside the CDR3, taken from reference TRBV5-1 and TRBJ2-1): KAGVTQTPRYLIKTRGQQVTLSCSPISGHRSVSWYQQTPGQGLQFLFEYFSETQRNKGNFPGRFSGRQFSNSRSEMNVSTLELGDSALYLCASSLRIAGEGNEQFFGPGTRLTVL.

This chain links TRBV4-3 with TRBJ1-4; D might be TRBD1 (6 bases). Germline values: CDR1 LGHNA, CDR2 YSLEER. The V gene lost 1 base and the J gene lost 1 base, with 13 bases spanning the gap. The length of the CDR3 is 17 residues. CDR3 sequence reads: CASSQGAGGRTNEKLFF. CDR3 DNA sequence: TGCGCCAGCAGCCAAGGAGCGGGGGGCAGAACTAATGAAAAACTGTTTTTT.

The chain has TRBV19 and TRBJ1-1, with a possible D match to TRBD1 (6 bases). This CDR3 comprises 14 residues. V lost 3 bases and J lost 4, with 12 bases in between. The V gene's germline CDR1 is LNHDA and CDR2 SQIVND (reference sequence). CDR3 nucleotides: TGTGCCAGTAGTATCAGAGGGGGAAGCACTGAAGCTTTCTTT. Translated, it gives CASSIRGGSTEAFF. Drawing the rest from reference TRBV19 and TRBJ1-1, the complete variable domain is DGGITQSPKYLFRKEGQNVTLSCEQNLNHDAMYWYRQDPGQGLRLIYYSQIVNDFQKGDIAEGYSVSREKKESFPLTVTSAQKNPTAFYLCASSIRGGSTEAFFGQGTRLTVV.

J is TRBJ2-5 and V is TRBV28; 8 bases map to TRBD2. Trimming cost V 3 bases and J 1 base; bases outside gene matches: 4. Germline V gives CDR1 MDHEN, CDR2 SYDVKM. This CDR3 spans 15 amino acids. The CDR3 nucleotides are TGTGCCAGCAGTTTCAGCGGGGGCCCCCAAGAGACCCAGTACTTC. Translating it yields CASSFSGGPQETQYF.

J is TRBJ1-5 and V is TRBV2; D is unclear. With 2 bases removed from V and 0 bases from J, the gap between germline ends came to 11 bases. The CDR3 runs 16 residues. Germline-derived CDR1 and CDR2 are SNHLY and FYNNEI. The CDR3 is CASSESNYYSNQPQHF. Here the CDR3 DNA reads TGTGCCAGCAGTGAATCGAATTACTATAGCAATCAGCCCCAGCATTTT.

With respect to this clone: Other nucleotide sequences in the sample specify the same CDR3. This rearrangement joins TRBV18 to TRBJ1-3; D possibly corresponds to TRBD1 (5 bases). The CDR3 runs 12 residues. The V end lost 5 bases, the J end lost 4 bases, and 6 bases lay between the germline ends. Per germline, CDR1 KGHSH and CDR2 LQKENI. The CDR3 DNA follows: TGTGCCAGCTCAAGACAGGGAAACACCATATATTTT. Translated: CASSRQGNTIYF.

The chain combines TRBV18 with TRBJ2-3, with D maybe TRBD1 (5 bases). Looked up from germline, CDR1 is KGHSH and CDR2 is LQKENI. This CDR3 is 14 amino acids long. Trimming removed 2 bases from V and 0 bases from J, with 6 bases in between. CDR3 loop: CASSPWTSTDTQYF. CDR3 nucleotides: TGTGCCAGCTCACCATGGACAAGCACAGATACGCAGTATTTT.

This rearrangement joins TRBV25-1 to TRBJ1-2, with a tentative D call TRBD1 (5 bases). CDR3 size: 13 residues. Germline CDR1 MGHDK, CDR2 SYGVNS. Between the trimmed V and J ends, which lost 5 bases and 8 bases, there was a span of 15 bases. The CDR3 nucleotides read TGTGCCAGCAGTAGGGGCTTTAATAGGGGCTACACCTTC. Translating it yields CASSRGFNRGYTF.

The chain links TRBV7-2 to TRBJ1-5; TRBD1 is a possible D gene (6 bases). Germline V lookup: CDR1 SGHTA, CDR2 FQGNSA. There are 15 residues in the CDR3. The ends were cut back, 2 bases at V and 1 base at J, with 9 bases in the middle. DNA of the CDR3: TGTGCCAGCAGCTTAACACAGGGAAGCAATCAGCCCCAGCATTTT. It translates to CASSLTQGSNQPQHF.

V usage is TRBV19 and J usage is TRBJ2-5; D is perhaps TRBD1 (6 bases). The CDR3 has 15 residues. V dropped 6 bases and J dropped 4 bases, with 18 bases sitting between them. The germline V gene has CDR1 LNHDA and CDR2 SQIVND (reference sequence). The CDR3 region is CASSPDSLRGETQYF. DNA of the CDR3: TGTGCCAGTAGCCCGGACAGTTTAAGGGGAGAGACCCAGTACTTC.

The J gene is TRBJ2-7, the V gene TRBV18; tentative D call: TRBD1 (5 bases). Trimming pared 0 bases from V and 6 bases from J, leaving 15 bases between. The germline V gene has CDR1 KGHSH and CDR2 LQKENI. The CDR3 has 15 residues. The CDR3 sequence is CASSPPSGSGSEQYF. The CDR3 DNA is TGTGCCAGCTCACCACCGTCAGGGTCAGGGTCCGAGCAGTACTTC.

The rearrangement joins TRBV14 to TRBJ1-2; D gene unclear. The V end was cut by 4 bases, the J end by 1 base, with 4 bases between. Germline V CDR1 and CDR2: SGHDN, FVKESK. The CDR3 spans 12 residues. The CDR3 DNA sequence: TGTGCCAGCAGCCGGAGTAACTATGGCTACACCTTC. This encodes CASSRSNYGYTF.

The chain links TRBV7-6 to TRBJ2-5, with D maybe TRBD1 (7 bases). Germline assignment: CDR1 SGHVS and CDR2 FNYEAQ. The CDR3 consists of 15 residues. The V and J ends lost 1 base and 7 bases respectively, with 16 bases between them. CDR3: CASSLGQGGKGTQYF. DNA of the CDR3: TGTGCCAGCAGCTTAGGCCAGGGGGGCAAGGGGACCCAGTACTTC.

This chain joins TRBV6-6 and TRBJ1-1, with 7 bases aligning to TRBD1. Germline CDR1 is MNHNY and CDR2 is SVGAGI (reference sequence). Germline trimming cut 6 bases from V and 3 bases from J; bases unmatched to any gene: 7. There are 14 residues in the CDR3. Here the CDR3 DNA reads TGTGCCAGCAGACGACAGGGTCTCTACACTGAAGCTTTCTTT. Translation gives CASRRQGLYTEAFF.

This rearrangement joins TRBV27 to TRBJ2-3; possibly TRBD2 for D (5 bases). There are 11 residues in the CDR3. V was trimmed by 5 bases and J by 6 bases, leaving 6 bases between them. Germline V gene data show CDR1 as MNHEY and CDR2 as SMNVEV (reference sequence). CDR3: CASSRGDTQYF. In nucleotides, the CDR3 is TGTGCCAGCAGTAGAGGGGATACGCAGTATTTT.

The V and J genes are TRBV11-2 and TRBJ1-2; D call uncertain. Between the trimmed V and J ends, which lost 5 bases and 6 bases, there was a span of 16 bases. The CDR3 length is 14 residues. Germline CDR1 SGHAT, CDR2 FQNNGV. CDR3 residues: CASSLDPGWDGYTF. The CDR3 DNA sequence: TGTGCCAGCAGCCTCGACCCGGGGTGGGATGGCTACACCTTC.

V and J are TRBV12-3 or TRBV12-4 and TRBJ2-3; TRBD1 is a possible D gene (5 bases). V lost 8 bases, J lost 4 bases, and 10 bases lay in between. This CDR3 has 12 residues. CDR3: CASGAGPDTQYF. The DNA of the CDR3 is TGTGCCAGCGGGGCAGGGCCAGATACGCAGTATTTT.